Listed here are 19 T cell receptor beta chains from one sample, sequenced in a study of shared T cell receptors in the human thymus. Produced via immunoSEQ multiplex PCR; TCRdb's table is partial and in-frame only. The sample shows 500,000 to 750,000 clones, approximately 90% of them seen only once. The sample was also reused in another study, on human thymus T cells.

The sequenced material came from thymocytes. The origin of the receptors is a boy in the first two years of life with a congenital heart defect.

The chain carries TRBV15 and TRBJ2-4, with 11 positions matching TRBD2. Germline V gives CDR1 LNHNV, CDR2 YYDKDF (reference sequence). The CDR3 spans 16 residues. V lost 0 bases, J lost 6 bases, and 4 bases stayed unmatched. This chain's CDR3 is CATSRDGLAGGNIQYF. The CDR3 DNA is TGTGCCACCAGCAGAGATGGGCTAGCGGGAGGAAACATTCAGTACTTC.

The CDR3 nucleotides are TGTGCCAGCAGTTTACCTTTCCTCGGTGCGAGAATCGAGGCGGCGCAGTATTTT. Amino acid sequence: CASSLPFLGARIEAAQYF. The chain carries TRBV28 and TRBJ2-3; D gene ambiguous. The CDR3 is 18 residues long. Trimming cost V 2 bases and J 10 bases, with 28 bases left between them. CDR1 and CDR2 from the germline V gene are MDHEN and SYDVKM.

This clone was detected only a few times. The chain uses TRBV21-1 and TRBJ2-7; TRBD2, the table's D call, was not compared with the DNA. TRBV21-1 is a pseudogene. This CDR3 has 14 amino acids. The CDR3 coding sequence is TGTGCCAGCAGCAAAGTAGGAGGGTTGTACGAGCAGTACTTC. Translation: CASSKVGGLYEQYF.

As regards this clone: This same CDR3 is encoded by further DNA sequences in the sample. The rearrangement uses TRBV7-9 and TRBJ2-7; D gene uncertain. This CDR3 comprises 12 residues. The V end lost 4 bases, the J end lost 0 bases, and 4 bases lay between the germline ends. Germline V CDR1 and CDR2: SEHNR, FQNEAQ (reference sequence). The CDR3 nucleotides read TGTGCCAGCAGCTCCTCCTCCTACGAGCAGTACTTC. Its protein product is CASSSSSYEQYF.

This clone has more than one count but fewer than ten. CDR3: CASSGGTSGSPLRPPAYEQYF. Here the CDR3 DNA reads TGTGCCAGCAGTGGAGGGACTAGCGGGAGCCCTCTAAGACCTCCCGCCTACGAGCAGTACTTC. This chain links TRBV27 with TRBJ2-7, with 14 bases that match TRBD2. Looked up from germline, CDR1 is MNHEY and CDR2 is SMNVEV (reference sequence). V gave up 5 bases and J gave up 2 bases; unmatched junction bases: 20. CDR3 length: 21 amino acids.

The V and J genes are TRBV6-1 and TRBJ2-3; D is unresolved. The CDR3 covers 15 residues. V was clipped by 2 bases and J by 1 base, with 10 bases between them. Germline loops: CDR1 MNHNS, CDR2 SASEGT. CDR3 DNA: TGTGCCAGCAGTGAATTTCCCGTAGGCACAGATACGCAGTATTTT. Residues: CASSEFPVGTDTQYF.

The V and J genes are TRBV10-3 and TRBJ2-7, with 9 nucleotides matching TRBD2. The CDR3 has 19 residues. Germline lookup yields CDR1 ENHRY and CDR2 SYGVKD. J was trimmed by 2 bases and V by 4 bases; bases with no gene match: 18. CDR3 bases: TGTGCCATCAGTGGCCTGGGGCAGGTCAGCGGGAGGTGGGCCTACGAGCAGTACTTC. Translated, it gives CAISGLGQVSGRWAYEQYF.

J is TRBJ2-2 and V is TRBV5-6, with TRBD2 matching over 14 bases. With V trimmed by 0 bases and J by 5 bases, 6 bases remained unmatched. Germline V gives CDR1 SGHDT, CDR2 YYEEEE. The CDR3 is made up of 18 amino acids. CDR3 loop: CASSLVGTSGRRTGELFF. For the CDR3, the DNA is TGTGCCAGCAGCTTGGTAGGGACTAGCGGGAGAAGAACCGGGGAGCTGTTTTTT.

The CDR3, as DNA: TGTGCCAGCAGCGTCCAGGGGGCTTACGAGCAGTACTTC. It specifies CASSVQGAYEQYF. The chain couples TRBV7-9 to TRBJ2-7; 8 bases match TRBD1. This CDR3 region has 13 residues. Unmatched junction bases numbered 4, after V lost 5 bases and J lost 4 bases. Germline V gene data show CDR1 as SEHNR and CDR2 as FQNEAQ (reference sequence).

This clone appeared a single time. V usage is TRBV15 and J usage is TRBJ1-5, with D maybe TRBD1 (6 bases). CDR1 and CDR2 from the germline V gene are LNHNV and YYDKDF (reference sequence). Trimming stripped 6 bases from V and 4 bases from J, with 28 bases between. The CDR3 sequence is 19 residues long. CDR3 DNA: TGTGCCACCAGAGATCCGAGAACAGGGATTCGCCCTTCGAATCAGCCCCAGCATTTT. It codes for CATRDPRTGIRPSNQPQHF.

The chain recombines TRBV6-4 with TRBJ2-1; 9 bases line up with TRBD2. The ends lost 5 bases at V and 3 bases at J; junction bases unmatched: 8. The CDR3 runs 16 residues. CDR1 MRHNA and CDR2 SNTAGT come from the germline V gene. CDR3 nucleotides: TGTGCCAGCAGTCCCGCGAATAGCGGGAGCTACAATGAGCAGTTCTTC. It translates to CASSPANSGSYNEQFF.

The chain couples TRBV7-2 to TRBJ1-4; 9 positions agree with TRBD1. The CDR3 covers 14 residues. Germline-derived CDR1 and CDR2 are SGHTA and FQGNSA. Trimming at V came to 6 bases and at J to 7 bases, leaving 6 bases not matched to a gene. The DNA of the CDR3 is TGTGCCAGCAGACCACAGGGGGCGCGTGAAAAACTGTTTTTT. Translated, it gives CASRPQGAREKLFF.

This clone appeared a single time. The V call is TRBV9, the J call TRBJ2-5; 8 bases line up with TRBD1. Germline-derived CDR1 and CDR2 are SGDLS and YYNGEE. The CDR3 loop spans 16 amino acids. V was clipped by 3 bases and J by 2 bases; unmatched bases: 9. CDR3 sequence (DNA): TGTGCCAGCAGCGCTAAAACCGGGACAGGACAAGAGACCCAGTACTTC. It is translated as CASSAKTGTGQETQYF.

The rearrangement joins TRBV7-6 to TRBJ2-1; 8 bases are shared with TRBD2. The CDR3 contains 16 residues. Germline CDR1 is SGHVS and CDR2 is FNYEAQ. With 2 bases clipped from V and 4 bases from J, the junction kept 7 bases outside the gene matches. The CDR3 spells CASSLSREGVYNEQFF. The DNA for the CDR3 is TGTGCCAGCAGCTTAAGCCGGGAGGGGGTTTACAATGAGCAGTTCTTC.

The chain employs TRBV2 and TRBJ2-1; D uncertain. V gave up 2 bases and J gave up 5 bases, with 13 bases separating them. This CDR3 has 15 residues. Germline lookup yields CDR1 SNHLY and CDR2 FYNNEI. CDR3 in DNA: TGTGCCAGCAGTGAAACGTTACGAGTCCACAATGAGCAGTTCTTC. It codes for CASSETLRVHNEQFF.

CDR3 nucleotide sequence: TGCGCCAGCAGTGGGGTAGGGGGCTACGAGCAGTACTTC. It translates to CASSGVGGYEQYF. The V gene is TRBV10-1, the J gene TRBJ2-7, with D perhaps TRBD1 (6 bases). Trimming cost V 4 bases and J 3 bases, with 10 bases left between them. The CDR3 runs 13 residues. Germline V gene data show CDR1 as WNHNN and CDR2 as SYGVQD (reference sequence).

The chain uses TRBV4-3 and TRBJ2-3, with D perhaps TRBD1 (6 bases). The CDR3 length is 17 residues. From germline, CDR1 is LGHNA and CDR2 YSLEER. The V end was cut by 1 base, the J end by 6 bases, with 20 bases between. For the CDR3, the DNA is TGCGCCAGCAGCCAAGTGGAACAGGGTATGGGTTGGGATACGCAGTATTTT. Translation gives CASSQVEQGMGWDTQYF.

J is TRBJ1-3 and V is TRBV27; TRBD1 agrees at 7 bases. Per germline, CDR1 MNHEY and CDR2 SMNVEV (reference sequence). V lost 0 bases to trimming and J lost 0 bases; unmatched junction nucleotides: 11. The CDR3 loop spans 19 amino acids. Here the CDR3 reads CASSLSPPAGQPSGNTIYF. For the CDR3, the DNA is TGTGCCAGCAGTTTATCTCCCCCCGCGGGACAGCCCTCTGGAAACACCATATATTTT.

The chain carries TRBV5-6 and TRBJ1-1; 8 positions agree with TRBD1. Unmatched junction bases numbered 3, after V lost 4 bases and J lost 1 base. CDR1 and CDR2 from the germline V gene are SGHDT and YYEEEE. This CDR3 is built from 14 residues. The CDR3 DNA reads TGTGCCAGCAGCAGGGGACAGGAGAACACTGAAGCTTTCTTT. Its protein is CASSRGQENTEAFF.